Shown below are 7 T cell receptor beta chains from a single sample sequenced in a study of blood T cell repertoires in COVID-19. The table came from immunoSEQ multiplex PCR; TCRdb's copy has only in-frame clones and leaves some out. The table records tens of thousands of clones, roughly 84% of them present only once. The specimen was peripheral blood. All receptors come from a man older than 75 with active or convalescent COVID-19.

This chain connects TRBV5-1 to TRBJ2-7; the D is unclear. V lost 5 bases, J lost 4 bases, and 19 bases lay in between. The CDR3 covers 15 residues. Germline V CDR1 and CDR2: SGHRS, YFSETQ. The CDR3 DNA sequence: TGCGCCAGCAGTGCCACAGCCTCTCTTCTTTACGAGCAGTACTTC. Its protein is CASSATASLLYEQYF.

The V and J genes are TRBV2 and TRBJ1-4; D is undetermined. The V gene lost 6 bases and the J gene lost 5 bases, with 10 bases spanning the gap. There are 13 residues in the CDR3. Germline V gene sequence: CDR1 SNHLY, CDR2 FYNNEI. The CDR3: CASRAPGNEKLFF. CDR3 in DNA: TGTGCCAGCAGGGCTCCCGGGAATGAAAAACTGTTTTTT. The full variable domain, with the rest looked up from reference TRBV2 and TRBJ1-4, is EPEVTQTPSHQVTQMGQEVILRCVPISNHLYFYWYRQILGQKVEFLVSFYNNEISEKSEIFDDQFSVERPDGSNFTLKIRSTKLEDSAMYFCASRAPGNEKLFFGSGTQLSVL.

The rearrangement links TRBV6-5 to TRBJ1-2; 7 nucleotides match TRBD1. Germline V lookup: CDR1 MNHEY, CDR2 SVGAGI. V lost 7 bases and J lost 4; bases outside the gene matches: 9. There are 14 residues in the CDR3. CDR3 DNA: TGTGCCAGCACTCGAGTGTACAGGGGCTATGGCTACACCTTC. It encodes CASTRVYRGYGYTF.

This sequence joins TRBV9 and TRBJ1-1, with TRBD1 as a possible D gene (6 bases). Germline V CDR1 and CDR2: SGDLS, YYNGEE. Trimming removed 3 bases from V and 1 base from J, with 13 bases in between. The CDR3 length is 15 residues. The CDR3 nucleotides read TGTGCCAGCAGCGGTTCAGGGGTCACGAACACTGAAGCTTTCTTT. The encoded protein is CASSGSGVTNTEAFF.

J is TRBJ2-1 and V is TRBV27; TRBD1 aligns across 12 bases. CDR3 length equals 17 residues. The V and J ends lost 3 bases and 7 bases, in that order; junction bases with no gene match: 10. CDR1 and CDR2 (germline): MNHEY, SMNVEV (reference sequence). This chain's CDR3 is CASSFGTGGFEWNEQFF. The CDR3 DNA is TGTGCCAGCAGTTTTGGGACAGGGGGCTTTGAGTGGAATGAGCAGTTCTTC.

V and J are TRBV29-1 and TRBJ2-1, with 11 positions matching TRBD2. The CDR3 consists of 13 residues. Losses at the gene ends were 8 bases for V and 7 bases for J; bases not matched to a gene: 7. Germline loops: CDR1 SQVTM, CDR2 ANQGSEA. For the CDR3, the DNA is TGCAGCATTAGACTAGCGGGGCGGAATGAGCAGTTCTTC. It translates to CSIRLAGRNEQFF.

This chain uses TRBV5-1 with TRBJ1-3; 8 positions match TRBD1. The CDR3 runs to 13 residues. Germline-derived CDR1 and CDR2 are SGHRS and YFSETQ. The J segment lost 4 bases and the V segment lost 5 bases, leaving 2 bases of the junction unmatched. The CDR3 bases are TGCGCCAGCAGAGGGACAGGAGGAAACACCATATATTTT. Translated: CASRGTGGNTIYF.